This T cell receptor beta chain was sequenced in a study of T-cell memory formation after mild COVID-19. The CDR3 contains 14 residues. The J segment lost 4 bases and the V segment lost 2 bases, leaving 4 bases of the junction unmatched. Germline V gene lookup returns CDR1 MNHEY and CDR2 SVGAGI. Via MiXCR, TCRdb re-called the 5' RACE reads, giving one row per CDR3 protein. The data show some 450,000 distinct CDR3 sequences, 20% seen once. This clonotype was sampled from an adult woman who had mild COVID-19 (a few samples of this study predate the infection). Cell type and time point are not known. The chain carries TRBV6-5 and TRBJ1-2; 7 bases align to TRBD1. The sample taken for sequencing was PBMCs or a T cell subset sorted from them (not recorded which). Written as DNA, the CDR3 is TGTGCCAGCAGTTACAAAGGGGGCGGCTATGGCTACACCTTC. It encodes CASSYKGGGYGYTF.